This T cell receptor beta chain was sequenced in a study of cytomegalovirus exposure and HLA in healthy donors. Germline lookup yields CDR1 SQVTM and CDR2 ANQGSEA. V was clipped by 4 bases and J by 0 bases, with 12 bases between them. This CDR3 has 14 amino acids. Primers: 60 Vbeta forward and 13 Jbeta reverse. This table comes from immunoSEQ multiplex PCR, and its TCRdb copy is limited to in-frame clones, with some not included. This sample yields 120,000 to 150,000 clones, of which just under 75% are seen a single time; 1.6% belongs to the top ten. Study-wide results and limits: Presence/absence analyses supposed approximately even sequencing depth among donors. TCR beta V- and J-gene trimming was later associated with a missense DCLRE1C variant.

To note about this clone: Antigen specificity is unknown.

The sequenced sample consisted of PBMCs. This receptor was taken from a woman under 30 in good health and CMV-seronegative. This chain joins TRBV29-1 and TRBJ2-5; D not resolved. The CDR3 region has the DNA TGCAGCGTTGGGTTCAGGCAGTACCAAGAGACCCAGTACTTC. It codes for CSVGFRQYQETQYF. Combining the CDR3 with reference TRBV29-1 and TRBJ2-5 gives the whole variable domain SAVISQKPSRDICQRGTSLTIQCQVDSQVTMMFWYRQQPGQSLTLIATANQGSEATYESGFVIDKFPISRPNLTFSTLTVSNMSPEDSSIYLCSVGFRQYQETQYFGPGTRLLVL.